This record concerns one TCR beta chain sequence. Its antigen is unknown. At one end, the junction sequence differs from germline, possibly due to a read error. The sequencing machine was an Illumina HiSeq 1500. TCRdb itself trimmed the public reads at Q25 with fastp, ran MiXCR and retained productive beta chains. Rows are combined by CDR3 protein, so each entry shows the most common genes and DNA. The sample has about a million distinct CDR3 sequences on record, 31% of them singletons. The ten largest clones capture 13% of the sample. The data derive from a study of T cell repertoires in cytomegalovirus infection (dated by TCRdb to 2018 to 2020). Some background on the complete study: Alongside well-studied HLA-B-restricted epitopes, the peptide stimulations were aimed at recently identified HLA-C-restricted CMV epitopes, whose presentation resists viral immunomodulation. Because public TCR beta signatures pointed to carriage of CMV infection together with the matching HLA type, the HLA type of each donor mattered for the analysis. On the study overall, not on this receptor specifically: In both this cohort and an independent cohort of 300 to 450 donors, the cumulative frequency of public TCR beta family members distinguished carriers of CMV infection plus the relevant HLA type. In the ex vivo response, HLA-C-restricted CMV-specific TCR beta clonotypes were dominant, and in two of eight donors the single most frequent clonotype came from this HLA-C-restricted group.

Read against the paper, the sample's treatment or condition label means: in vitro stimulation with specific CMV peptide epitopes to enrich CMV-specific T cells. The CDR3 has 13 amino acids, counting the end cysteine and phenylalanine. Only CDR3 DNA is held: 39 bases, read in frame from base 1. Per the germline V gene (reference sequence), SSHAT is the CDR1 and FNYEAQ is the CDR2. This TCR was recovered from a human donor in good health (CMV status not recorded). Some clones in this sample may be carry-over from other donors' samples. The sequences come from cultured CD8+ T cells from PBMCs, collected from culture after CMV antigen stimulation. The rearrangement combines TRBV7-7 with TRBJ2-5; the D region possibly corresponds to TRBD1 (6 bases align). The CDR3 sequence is CASSSIRGETQYF. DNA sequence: TGTGCTAGCAGCTCCATCAGGGGAGAGACCCAGTACTTC.